The 15 T cell receptor beta chains presented below share a single source sample, sequenced in a study of cytomegalovirus exposure and HLA in healthy donors. A multiplex PCR was run with 60 Vbeta primers and 13 Jbeta primers. The method was immunoSEQ multiplex PCR; TCRdb's version includes in-frame clones alone and lacks a portion of them. Seen here are about 140,000 clones, less than 9.5% observed once, and the top ten hold approximately 1.8%. Sequenced sample: PBMCs. These TCRs come from a male donor in good health and CMV-seronegative.

The chain joins TRBV6-5 to TRBJ2-7, with a possible D match to TRBD2 (5 bases). V lost 3 bases to trimming and J lost 3 bases, with 15 bases between them. Looked up from germline, CDR1 is MNHEY and CDR2 is SVGAGI. The CDR3 length is 15 residues. The CDR3 region is CASSYVGGGDYEQYF. For the CDR3, the DNA is TGTGCCAGCAGTTATGTCGGAGGTGGAGACTACGAGCAGTACTTC.

A few counts support this clone. The V gene is TRBV2, the J gene TRBJ1-2; 9 bases map to TRBD1. Germline CDR1 is SNHLY and CDR2 is FYNNEI. Trimming cost V 5 bases and J 7 bases; bases outside gene matches: 11. This CDR3 is built from 15 residues. DNA of the CDR3: TGTGCCAGCAGTTACGGGACAGGGTCGTCGAGTGGCTACACCTTC. This codes for CASSYGTGSSSGYTF.

This chain connects TRBV7-9 to TRBJ2-5, with D perhaps matching TRBD1 (6 bases). CDR1 is SEHNR, CDR2 FQNEAQ, per germline (reference sequence). Trimming removed 6 bases at V and 5 bases at J, with 13 bases between. This CDR3 has 13 residues. CDR3 sequence: CASSGRGMETQYF. Here the CDR3 DNA reads TGTGCCAGCAGTGGCAGGGGCATGGAGACCCAGTACTTC. Full variable domain (outside the CDR3, taken from reference TRBV7-9 and TRBJ2-5): DTGVSQNPRHKITKRGQNVTFRCDPISEHNRLYWYRQTLGQGPEFLTYFQNEAQLEKSRLLSDRFSAERPKGSFSTLEIQRTEQGDSAMYLCASSGRGMETQYFGPGTRLLVL.

This chain connects TRBV28 to TRBJ2-3; D unclear. This CDR3 has 13 amino acids. In germline, CDR1 is MDHEN, CDR2 SYDVKM. Trimming removed 6 bases at V and 6 bases at J, with 13 bases between. The CDR3 region has the DNA TGTGCCAGCAGAGCCCCATGGTGGGATACGCAGTATTTT. Translated: CASRAPWWDTQYF.

This clone was picked up a small number of times. The chain couples TRBV29-1 to TRBJ1-4; 8 bases map to TRBD1. CDR1 and CDR2 from the germline V gene are SQVTM and ANQGSEA. V gave up 6 bases and J gave up 4 bases; unmatched junction bases: 4. This CDR3 is 13 amino acids long. In nucleotides, the CDR3 is TGCAGCGTGGACAGGGTTGGTAATGAAAAACTGTTTTTT. It is translated as CSVDRVGNEKLFF.

The chain links TRBV6-4 to TRBJ2-3; 12 positions agree with TRBD2. Germline trimming cut 4 bases from V and 2 bases from J; bases unmatched to any gene: 1. Germline-derived CDR1 and CDR2 are MRHNA and SNTAGT. CDR3 length: 15 amino acids. The CDR3 protein is CASSGLAGDTDTQYF. The CDR3 region has the DNA TGTGCCAGCAGTGGACTAGCGGGGGACACAGATACGCAGTATTTT.

Only a few counts were recorded for this clone. The chain recombines TRBV25-1 with TRBJ2-2; 9 nucleotides agree with TRBD1. Per the germline V gene, CDR1 is MGHDK and CDR2 is SYGVNS. This CDR3 is 16 amino acids long. J lost 3 bases, V lost 4 bases, and 6 bases had no gene match. The CDR3 loop is CASSARDRVDTGELFF. The CDR3 coding sequence is TGTGCCAGCAGTGCCCGGGACAGGGTGGACACCGGGGAGCTGTTTTTT.

This clone was counted only a few times. The rearrangement links TRBV5-4 to TRBJ2-2; possibly TRBD1 for D (6 bases). Germline assignment: CDR1 SGHNT and CDR2 YYREEE (reference sequence). This CDR3 contains 15 residues. V lost 0 bases and J 5 bases, leaving 11 bases between the germline ends. In nucleotides, the CDR3 is TGTGCCAGCAGCTTGGACAGGGTGAGGACCGGGGAGCTGTTTTTT. Translation: CASSLDRVRTGELFF.

The gene calls are TRBV5-6 and TRBJ1-2, with D possibly TRBD1 on 5 matching bases. This CDR3 has 16 amino acids. Germline V gene data show CDR1 as SGHDT and CDR2 as YYEEEE. The ends were cut back, 5 bases at V and 2 bases at J, with 19 bases in the middle. As DNA, the CDR3 is TGTGCCAGCAGTTTTGGGTCAGGGATGGGGAACTATGGCTACACCTTC. Translated, it gives CASSFGSGMGNYGYTF.

The chain couples TRBV19 to TRBJ2-3; D is undetermined. Looked up from germline, CDR1 is LNHDA and CDR2 is SQIVND (reference sequence). The CDR3 runs to 14 residues. V lost 0 bases, J lost 1 base, and 5 bases lay in between. The CDR3 nucleotides read TGTGCCAGTAGTATAGACGAGGGCACAGATACGCAGTATTTT. This translates into CASSIDEGTDTQYF.

The chain has TRBV19 and TRBJ2-1; TRBD2 agrees at 15 bases. The CDR3 length is 19 residues. CDR1 LNHDA and CDR2 SQIVND come from the germline V gene (reference sequence). V lost 5 bases, J lost 0 bases, and 8 bases stayed unmatched. The CDR3 region has the DNA TGTGCCAGTAGTGCCCGGGGACTAGCGGGGGGAGGCTCCTACAATGAGCAGTTCTTC. Protein sequence: CASSARGLAGGGSYNEQFF.

With respect to this clone: This CDR3 is also generated by other DNA sequences in the sample. The V gene is TRBV5-1, the J gene TRBJ2-7; no clear D gene. Looked up from germline, CDR1 is SGHRS and CDR2 is YFSETQ. CDR3 length: 12 amino acids. The CDR3 coding sequence is TGCGCAAGCGCGTCCGAGTCCTACGAGCAGTACTTC. Translation gives CASASESYEQYF.

The chain has TRBV5-4 and TRBJ1-2; TRBD1 aligns across 9 bases. This CDR3 contains 15 residues. CDR1 is SGHNT and CDR2 is YYREEE in the germline V gene (reference sequence). Germline trimming cut 3 bases from V and 5 bases from J; bases unmatched to any gene: 8. The CDR3 sequence is CASSWAGQGLYGYTF. Written as DNA, the CDR3 is TGTGCCAGCAGCTGGGCGGGACAGGGACTGTATGGCTACACCTTC.

The chain is built from TRBV7-6 and TRBJ2-1; 12 positions match TRBD2. Germline-derived CDR1 and CDR2 are SGHVS and FNYEAQ. Trimming at V came to 3 bases and at J to 4 bases, leaving 1 base not matched to a gene. CDR3 size: 15 residues. The CDR3 DNA sequence: TGTGCCAGCAGCTTTGGACTAGCGGGATACAATGAGCAGTTCTTC. Protein: CASSFGLAGYNEQFF.

The rearrangement links TRBV7-9 to TRBJ1-1, with 9 bases lining up with TRBD1. The CDR3 consists of 16 residues. Germline V gives CDR1 SEHNR, CDR2 FQNEAQ (reference sequence). V lost 0 bases, J lost 4 bases, and 6 bases stayed unmatched. CDR3 DNA sequence: TGTGCCAGCAGCTTAGCACGTCCACAGGGGGCCACTGAAGCTTTCTTT. Translating gives CASSLARPQGATEAFF.